This TCR beta chain is from a study of human T cells and chemical hapten exposure (dated by TCRdb to the early 2020s). As for the study more broadly: For sensitization, 2% DPC in acetone was applied to a 2 cm by 2 cm area of upper inner arm skin. The mostly female patient cohort included alopecia areata with under or over 50% scalp involvement, alopecia totalis and alopecia universalis. Patch testing was done on the upper back using Finn chambers containing 0.01% DPC, and results were scored after 6 days according to International Contact Dermatitis Research Group standards. Throughout the study period of approximately 23 weeks, patients also received therapeutic DPC doses to the scalp every week. In alopecia patients, the study followed how the peripheral blood TCR repertoire changed in vivo over primary and secondary sensitization to diphenylcyclopropenone (DPC), a hapten. Libraries were pooled for sequencing, and per-sample TCR yields varied mainly because of small differences in library volumes within the pool. Blood samples were taken from patients before sensitization (week 0) and then at 2, 6 and about 24 weeks after DPC sensitization. Twenty-nine alopecia patients provided blood for TCR sequencing at one to four time points (pre-sensitization, 2, 6 and 24 weeks).

Preparation of the library involved RACE. Sequencing instrument: NextSeq 500. During library preparation, unique molecular identifiers were attached to individual cDNA molecules so that TCRs could be counted in a quantitative, reproducible way. Both TCR alpha and TCR beta chains were sequenced from each blood RNA sample. The source study handled its data this way. Samples had a median of roughly 98,000 TCRs, with a range from 23,224 to 690,600. The Decombinator software suite was used to annotate the V, J and CDR3 of the TCR reads. To make PS versus PT1 abundance plots, every sample was subsampled to the same number of TCRs (28,000). Expanded TCRs were defined as absent before sensitization and observed at least eight times at the 2-week time point. TCRdb redid the processing of the public reads, applying fastp at Q25 and MiXCR, and retained in-frame beta chains. Every CDR3 protein is listed once, alongside the most common genes and DNA of its rows. TCRdb's processing, not the study's, gives the V and J calls here. Recorded for this sample are about 98,000 distinct CDR3 sequences; under 14% of them occurred a single time. The ten largest make up 3.1% of the sample.

Trimming removed 10 bases from V and 5 bases from J; the gene matches leave 4 bases unexplained. The CDR1 and CDR2 encoded by the germline V gene are SGHDN and FVKESK. The CDR3, from cysteine to phenylalanine, totals 11 residues. Of all the DNA, just the CDR3 is kept, 33 bases in frame from base 1. Interpreted using the paper, the time point label stands for: pre-sensitization, week 0. Explained via the paper, the treatment or condition label denotes: therapeutic diphenylcyclopropenone sensitization with weekly scalp DPC. At each patch-test visit, blood was drawn before the patch test was applied. To be eligible, patients had to be aged 18 to 70, diagnosed with alopecia and judged suitable for DPC therapy, while pregnant patients were excluded. Total RNA was extracted from unfractionated whole blood that had been collected in Tempus Blood RNA tubes. This clonotype showed up just a few times. Its antigen target is currently unknown. Per-base quality was not reported, and no clone a single base away is much larger than it.

The investigation overall reported the following: DPC sensitization did not change how many TCRs were above 1 in 1000 frequency, and no evidence was found of alterations in global repertoire structure. Expanded TCRs formed significantly more large CDR3 similarity clusters than pre-sensitization or healthy control sets, consistent with antigen-driven responses. A positive correlation was found between the number of PT1 expanded TCRs and patch test score, with significance reached at thresholds 8, 16 and 32 but not 4. Repeated subsampling changed both the strength of the expansion versus patch-test correlation and the threshold at which that correlation became significant. Because every patient had alopecia, a presumed autoimmune disease, the patients' immune response might differ from that of healthy individuals.

This clonotype originated in a woman aged 55-70 years with alopecia areata. Some clones in this sample may be carry-over from other donors' samples. The sequence is built from TRBV14 and TRBJ1-2, with 7 junctional bases fitting TRBD1. This specimen was whole blood, taken in connection with sensitization to the hapten diphenylcyclopropenone (DPC). The CDR3: CATSTGYGYTF. The bases read TGTGCCACCTCGACAGGGTATGGCTACACCTTC. The reference TRBV14 and TRBJ1-2 proteins fill in what lies around the CDR3, so the full variable domain reads EAGVTQFPSHSVIEKGQTVTLRCDPISGHDNLYWYRRVMGKEIKFLLHFVKESKQDESGMPNNRFLAERTGGTYSTLKVQPAELEDSGVYFCATSTGYGYTFGSGTRLTVV.